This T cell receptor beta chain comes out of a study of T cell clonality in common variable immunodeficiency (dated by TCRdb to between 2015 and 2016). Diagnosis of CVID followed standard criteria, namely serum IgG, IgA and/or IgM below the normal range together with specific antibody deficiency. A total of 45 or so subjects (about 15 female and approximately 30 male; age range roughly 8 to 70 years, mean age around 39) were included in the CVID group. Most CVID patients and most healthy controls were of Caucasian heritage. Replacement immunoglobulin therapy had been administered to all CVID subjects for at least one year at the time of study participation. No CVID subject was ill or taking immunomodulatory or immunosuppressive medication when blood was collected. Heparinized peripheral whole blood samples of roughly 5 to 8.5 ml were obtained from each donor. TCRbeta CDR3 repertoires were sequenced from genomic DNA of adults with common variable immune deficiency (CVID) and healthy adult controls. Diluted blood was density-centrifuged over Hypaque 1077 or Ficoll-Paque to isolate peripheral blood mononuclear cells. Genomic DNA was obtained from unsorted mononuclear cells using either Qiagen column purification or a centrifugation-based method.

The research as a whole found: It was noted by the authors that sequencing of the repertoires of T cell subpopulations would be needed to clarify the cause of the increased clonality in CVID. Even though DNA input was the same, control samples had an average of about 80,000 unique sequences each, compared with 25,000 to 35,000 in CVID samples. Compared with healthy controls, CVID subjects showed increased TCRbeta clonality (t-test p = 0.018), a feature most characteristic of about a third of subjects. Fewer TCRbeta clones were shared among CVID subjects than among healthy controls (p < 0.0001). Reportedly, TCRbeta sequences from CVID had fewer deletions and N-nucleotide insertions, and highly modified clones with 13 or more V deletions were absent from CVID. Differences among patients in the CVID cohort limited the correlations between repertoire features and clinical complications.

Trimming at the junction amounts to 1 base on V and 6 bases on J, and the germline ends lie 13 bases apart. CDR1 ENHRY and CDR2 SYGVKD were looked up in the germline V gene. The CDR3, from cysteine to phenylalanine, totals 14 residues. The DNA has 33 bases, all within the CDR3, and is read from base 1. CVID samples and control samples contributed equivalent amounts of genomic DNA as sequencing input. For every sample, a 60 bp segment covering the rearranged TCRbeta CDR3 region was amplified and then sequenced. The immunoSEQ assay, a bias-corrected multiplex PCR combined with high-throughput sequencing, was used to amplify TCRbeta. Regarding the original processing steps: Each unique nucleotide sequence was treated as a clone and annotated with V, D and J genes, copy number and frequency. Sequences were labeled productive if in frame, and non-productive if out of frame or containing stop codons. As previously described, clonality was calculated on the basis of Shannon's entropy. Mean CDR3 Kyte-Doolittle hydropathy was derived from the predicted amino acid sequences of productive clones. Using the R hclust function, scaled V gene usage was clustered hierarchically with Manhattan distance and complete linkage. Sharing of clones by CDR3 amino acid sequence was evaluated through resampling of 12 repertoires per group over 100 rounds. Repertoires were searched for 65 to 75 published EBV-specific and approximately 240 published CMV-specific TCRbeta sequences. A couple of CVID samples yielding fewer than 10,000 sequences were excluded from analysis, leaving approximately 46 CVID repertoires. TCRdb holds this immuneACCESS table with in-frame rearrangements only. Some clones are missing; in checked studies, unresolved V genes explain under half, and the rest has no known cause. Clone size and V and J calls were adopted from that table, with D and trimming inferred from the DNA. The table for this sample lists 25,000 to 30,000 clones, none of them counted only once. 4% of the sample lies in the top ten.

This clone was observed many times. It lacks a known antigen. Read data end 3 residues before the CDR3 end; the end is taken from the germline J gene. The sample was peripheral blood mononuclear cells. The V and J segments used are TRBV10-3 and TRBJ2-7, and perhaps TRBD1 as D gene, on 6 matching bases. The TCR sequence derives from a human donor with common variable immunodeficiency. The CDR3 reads CAISEWDTQAEQYF. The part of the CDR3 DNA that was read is TGTGCCATCAGTGAGTGGGACACGCAAGCCGAG.